This T cell receptor (beta chain) stems from a study of cytomegalovirus exposure and HLA in healthy donors. The CDR3 is 15 residues long. The germline V gene encodes CDR1 SGHNT and CDR2 YYREEE (reference sequence). With 3 bases clipped from V and 5 bases from J, the junction kept 8 bases outside the gene matches. Primers for the PCR totalled 60 Vbeta and 13 Jbeta. Sequencing was performed with immunoSEQ multiplex PCR; in TCRdb, only in-frame clones are kept and a portion is missing. The table has 65,000 to 75,000 clones, approximately 67% seen once. The source of this sequence is a woman younger than 45 in good health and CMV-seronegative. The specimen was PBMCs. The chain has TRBV5-4 and TRBJ1-2, with 9 bases lining up with TRBD1. CDR3 nucleotides: TGTGCCAGCAGCTCCGGGACAGGGTCTTGGTATGGCTACACCTTC. Protein: CASSSGTGSWYGYTF.